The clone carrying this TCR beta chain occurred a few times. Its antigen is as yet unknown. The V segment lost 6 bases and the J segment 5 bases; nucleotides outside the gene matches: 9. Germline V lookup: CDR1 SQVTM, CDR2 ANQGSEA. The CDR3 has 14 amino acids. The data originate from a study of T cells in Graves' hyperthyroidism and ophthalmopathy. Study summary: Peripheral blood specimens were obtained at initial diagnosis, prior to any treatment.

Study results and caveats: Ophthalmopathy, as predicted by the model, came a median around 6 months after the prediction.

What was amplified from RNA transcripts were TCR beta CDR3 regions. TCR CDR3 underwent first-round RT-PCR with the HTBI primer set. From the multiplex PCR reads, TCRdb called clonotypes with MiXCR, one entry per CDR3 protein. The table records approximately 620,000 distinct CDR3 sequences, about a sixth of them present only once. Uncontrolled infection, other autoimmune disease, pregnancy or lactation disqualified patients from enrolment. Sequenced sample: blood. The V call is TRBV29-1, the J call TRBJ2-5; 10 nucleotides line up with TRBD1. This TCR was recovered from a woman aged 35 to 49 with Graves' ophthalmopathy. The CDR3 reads CSVRDRGFSETQYF. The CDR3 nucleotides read TGCAGCGTCCGGGACAGGGGTTTTAGTGAGACCCAGTACTTC.